This T cell receptor (beta chain) was observed in a study of TIL therapy for anti-PD-1-resistant metastatic lung cancer. Background on the study: Median patient age was about 50, ranging about 35-85 years. Half of patients were current or former smokers.

The CDR3 consists of 16 residues. V lost 1 base to trimming and J lost 5 bases, with 17 bases between them. Germline CDR1 and CDR2: LGHDT and YNNKEL (reference sequence). The libraries were made with immunoSEQ v3. Only in-frame clones appear in the TCRdb table, and some are missing; sequencing was by immunoSEQ multiplex PCR. The table has more than 90,000 clones, around three fifths seen once. Specified time point: pre-treatment sample, taken before nivolumab and TIL therapy. Pleural nodules or supraclavicular lymph nodes made up most of the excised metastases sampled. Tumor harvest preceded PD-1/PD-L1 blockade, followed by nivolumab treatment.

The sample was tumor tissue, taken at baseline. The receptor's source is a person aged 25-79 years with non-small cell lung cancer. The rearrangement joins TRBV3-1 (or the pseudogene TRBV3-2) to TRBJ2-5; D could derive from TRBD1 or TRBD2 (6 bases each). The CDR3 is CASSQVKLGGGETQYF. CDR3 DNA sequence: TGTGCCAGCAGCCAAGTTAAACTAGGAGGGGGGGAGACCCAGTACTTC.